The rows below give T cell receptor beta chains drawn from one sample of a study of human T cells and chemical hapten exposure. TCRdb passed the RACE reads through MiXCR, listing each CDR3 protein once. Among about 110,000 distinct CDR3 sequences listed, approximately 12% were seen once. The starting material was whole blood, obtained in connection with sensitization to the hapten diphenylcyclopropenone (DPC). These receptors came from a woman aged 45-65 years with alopecia areata. Some clones in this sample may be carry-over from other donors' samples. The CDR3 runs from the conserved cysteine through the conserved F or W. A D gene is named only where the DNA matches it firmly. The size of a clone is reported for some rows only, either as once, few or many, or as a class for expanded clones.

J: TRBJ1-2; size: few; D: .; V: TRBV20-1; CDR3: CSASASYGYTF; DNA: TGCAGTGCTAGTGCGAGCTATGGCTACACCTTC
J: TRBJ1-6; size: many; D: TRBD1; V: TRBV5-4; CDR3: CASSFPGQERSPLHF; DNA: TGTGCCAGCAGCTTCCCGGGACAGGAGCGCTCACCCCTCCACTTT
J: TRBJ2-7; size: .; D: .; V: TRBV10-2; CDR3: CASSDLPRPYEQYF; DNA: TGCGCCAGCAGTGATCTCCCCCGGCCCTACGAGCAGTACTTC
J: TRBJ2-2; size: few; D: TRBD1; V: TRBV6-1; CDR3: CASSSQGAGELFF; DNA: TGTGCCAGCAGCTCTCAGGGGGCCGGGGAGCTGTTTTTT
J: TRBJ1-1; size: many; D: .; V: TRBV18; CDR3: CASSKQGNTEAFF; DNA: TGTGCCAGCTCAAAACAGGGGAACACTGAAGCTTTCTTT
J: TRBJ1-3; size: .; D: .; V: TRBV12-3/TRBV12-4; CDR3: CASSHLQGGQGNTIYF; DNA: TGTGCCAGCAGTCACCTACAGGGAGGGCAAGGAAACACCATATATTTT
J: TRBJ1-2; size: few; D: .; V: TRBV20-1; CDR3: CSARASGTHGYTF; DNA: TGCAGTGCTAGAGCTTCCGGGACGCACGGCTACACCTTC
J: TRBJ2-1; size: many; D: .; V: TRBV10-3; CDR3: CAISELASDPMEQFF; DNA: TGTGCCATCAGTGAGTTGGCTAGCGACCCAATGGAACAGTTCTTC
J: TRBJ2-2; size: few; D: TRBD2; V: TRBV12-3/TRBV12-4; CDR3: CASRGGLAENTGELFF; DNA: TGTGCCAGCAGAGGGGGACTAGCGGAGAACACCGGGGAGCTGTTTTTT
J: TRBJ1-5; size: few; D: TRBD1; V: TRBV28; CDR3: CASQAGGTQPQHF; DNA: TGTGCCAGCCAAGCAGGGGGAACTCAGCCCCAGCATTTT
J: TRBJ2-7; size: once; D: .; V: TRBV28; CDR3: CASSYSSYEQYF; DNA: TGTGCCAGCAGTTACAGCAGCTACGAGCAGTACTTC
J: TRBJ2-5; size: many; D: .; V: TRBV6-5; CDR3: CASRDSVIETQYF; DNA: TGTGCCAGCAGAGATTCGGTGATCGAGACCCAGTACTTC
J: TRBJ2-3; size: few; D: .; V: TRBV6-2/TRBV6-3; CDR3: CASSYSRVGTDTQYF; DNA: TGTGCCAGCAGTTACTCCAGGGTGGGCACAGATACGCAGTATTTT
J: TRBJ1-1; size: many; D: TRBD1; V: TRBV28; CDR3: CASSSFGQGRAFF; DNA: TGTGCCAGCAGTTCATTCGGACAGGGGCGAGCTTTCTTT
J: TRBJ2-1; size: few; D: TRBD2; V: TRBV5-1; CDR3: CASTWTSILREQFF; DNA: TGCGCCAGCACCTGGACTAGCATACTGCGTGAGCAGTTCTTC
J: TRBJ2-1; size: few; D: .; V: TRBV5-6; CDR3: CASSLDRDALTFNEQFF; DNA: TGTGCCAGCAGCTTGGACAGGGATGCCCTCACGTTCAATGAGCAGTTCTTC
J: TRBJ2-3; size: .; D: .; V: TRBV5-1; CDR3: CASSPTVPGSTDTQYF; DNA: TGCGCCAGCAGCCCAACGGTCCCTGGTAGCACAGATACGCAGTATTTT
J: TRBJ1-2; size: .; D: TRBD1; V: TRBV20-1; CDR3: CSAPGQSNYGYTF; DNA: TGCAGTGCCCCGGGACAGTCTAACTATGGCTACACCTTC
J: TRBJ2-1; size: .; D: .; V: TRBV28; CDR3: CASGIPPYNEQFF; DNA: TGTGCCAGCGGGATCCCGCCTTACAATGAGCAGTTCTTC
J: TRBJ2-1; size: many; D: .; V: TRBV2; CDR3: CASSLRIEQFF; DNA: TGTGCCAGCAGCCTGCGAATCGAGCAGTTCTTC
J: TRBJ2-2; size: .; D: .; V: TRBV7-2; CDR3: CASSLTGAVTGELFF; DNA: TGTGCCAGCAGCTTAACGGGGGCGGTCACCGGGGAGCTGTTTTTT
J: TRBJ1-5; size: many; D: .; V: TRBV7-2; CDR3: CASSLTDGLNQPQHF; DNA: TGTGCCAGCAGCCTGACTGACGGATTAAATCAGCCCCAGCATTTT
J: TRBJ2-2; size: .; D: TRBD1; V: TRBV28; CDR3: CASSLGQAVFGELFF; DNA: TGTGCCAGCAGTCTCGGACAGGCGGTCTTTGGGGAGCTGTTTTTT
J: TRBJ1-5; size: many; D: .; V: TRBV28; CDR3: CASTDDQPQHF; DNA: TGTGCCAGCACCGATGATCAGCCCCAGCATTTT
J: TRBJ2-4; size: many; D: .; V: TRBV28; CDR3: CASSLAGRVAKNIQYF; DNA: TGTGCCAGCAGTTTAGCCGGGAGAGTCGCCAAAAACATTCAGTACTTC
J: TRBJ2-1; size: many; D: .; V: TRBV18; CDR3: CASSPRGSGASHHEQFF; DNA: TGTGCCAGCTCACCTAGAGGAAGTGGGGCGAGCCATCATGAGCAGTTCTTC
J: TRBJ2-7; size: once; D: .; V: TRBV28; CDR3: CATGGAGYEQYF; DNA: TGTGCCACAGGGGGGGCGGGTTACGAGCAGTACTTC
J: TRBJ2-7; size: .; D: .; V: TRBV5-1; CDR3: CASSPSGQHEQYF; DNA: TGCGCCAGCAGCCCATCCGGACAGCACGAGCAGTACTTC
J: TRBJ1-6; size: .; D: .; V: TRBV28; CDR3: CASTPRPHNSPLHF; DNA: TGTGCCAGCACCCCCCGGCCACATAATTCACCCCTCCACTTT